These 19 T cell receptor beta chains were all obtained from the same sample, sequenced in a study of OX40 agonist ivuxolimab in advanced cancers. Repertoires were generated with immunoSEQ multiplex PCR, while TCRdb's copy carries only in-frame clones and drops some. There are tens of thousands of clones in the sample; 85% to 90% occur only once, and 13% to 15% lies in the top ten. The sample consisted of CD4+ or CD8+ T cells sorted from blood, taken in a trial of the OX40 agonist ivuxolimab. The receptors originated from an adult with an advanced solid tumor such as melanoma, head and neck, liver or kidney cancer.

The chain carries TRBV5-1 and TRBJ2-7, with D perhaps assigned TRBD1 or TRBD2 (7 bases each). Germline V gene lookup returns CDR1 SGHRS and CDR2 YFSETQ. Trimming shortened V by 3 bases and J by 9 bases, and 16 bases separated the two germline ends. The CDR3 runs to 13 residues. The CDR3 coding sequence is TGCGCCAGCAGCTCGGACGACAGGGAGGGGCAGTACTTC. This gives the protein CASSSDDREGQYF.

V gene TRBV5-4 combines with J gene TRBJ1-5, with 9 bases matching TRBD1. CDR1 and CDR2 (germline): SGHNT, YYREEE (reference sequence). CDR3 length: 15 residues. V gave up 2 bases and J gave up 4 bases; unmatched junction bases: 4. The CDR3 region is CASSLGTGPNQPQHF. As DNA, the CDR3 is TGTGCCAGCAGCTTAGGGACAGGGCCAAATCAGCCCCAGCATTTT. Drawing the rest from reference TRBV5-4 and TRBJ1-5, the complete variable domain is ETGVTQSPTHLIKTRGQQVTLRCSSQSGHNTVSWYQQALGQGPQFIFQYYREEENGRGNFPPRFSGLQFPNYSSELNVNALELDDSALYLCASSLGTGPNQPQHFGDGTRLSIL.

The gene calls are TRBV27 and TRBJ2-7; perhaps TRBD2 as D (6 bases). Germline V gives CDR1 MNHEY, CDR2 SMNVEV (reference sequence). The V end was cut by 7 bases, the J end by 0 bases, with 13 bases between. The CDR3 is 14 residues long. The DNA for the CDR3 is TGTGCCAGCACCCCCGGGGGTAGCTCCTACGAGCAGTACTTC. This encodes CASTPGGSSYEQYF.

The J gene is TRBJ2-3, the V gene TRBV5-4; the D call may be TRBD1 or TRBD2 (5 bases each). The germline V gene encodes CDR1 SGHNT and CDR2 YYREEE (reference sequence). The CDR3 runs to 14 residues. Trimming shortened V by 3 bases and J by 4 bases, and 12 bases separated the two germline ends. CDR3 sequence: CASSSPLGADTQYF. Written as DNA, the CDR3 is TGTGCCAGCAGCTCCCCTTTGGGGGCAGATACGCAGTATTTT.

The CDR3 loop is CASRKLAGGLYEQYF. The CDR3, as DNA: TGTGCCAGCCGCAAACTGGCAGGGGGCCTCTACGAGCAGTACTTC. This chain uses TRBV25-1 with TRBJ2-7; 8 bases map to TRBD1. The CDR3 totals 15 residues. Germline CDR1 MGHDK, CDR2 SYGVNS. J gave up 3 bases and V 8 bases, and 12 bases lay outside the gene matches.

This clone was counted only a few times. This chain uses TRBV2 with TRBJ1-1; D might be TRBD1 (6 bases). Germline CDR1 and CDR2: SNHLY and FYNNEI. Trimming removed 7 bases from V and 2 bases from J, with 14 bases in between. The CDR3 length is 14 residues. The CDR3 nucleotides read TGTGCCAGCAAAGAAGGACAGTCTAACACTGAAGCTTTCTTT. Translating gives CASKEGQSNTEAFF.

V is TRBV27 and J is TRBJ2-5; D uncertain. The V gene lost 3 bases and the J gene lost 5 bases, with 13 bases spanning the gap. CDR3 length: 14 amino acids. Germline CDR1 reads MNHEY; CDR2 reads SMNVEV (reference sequence). CDR3 protein: CASSFQRTGETQYF. The CDR3 coding sequence is TGTGCCAGCAGTTTCCAGAGGACCGGGGAGACCCAGTACTTC.

CDR3 nucleotides: TGTGCCAGCAGCAGCGGACTAGCGGGGAATGTGGAGCAGTACTTC. This gives the protein CASSSGLAGNVEQYF. This rearrangement joins TRBV21-1 to TRBJ2-7; the DNA was not used to check the table's D call, TRBD2. TRBV21-1 is a documented pseudogene. CDR3 length: 15 residues.

V is TRBV13 and J is TRBJ2-3, with 15 positions matching TRBD2. The CDR3 is made up of 21 amino acids. CDR1 is PRHDT, CDR2 FYEKMQ, per germline (reference sequence). The V segment lost 1 base and the J segment 1 base; nucleotides outside the gene matches: 12. In nucleotides, the CDR3 is TGTGCCAGCAGCTTAGCGTCCCGGACTAGCGGGAGGGCCGTGGGCACAGATACGCAGTATTTT. It is translated as CASSLASRTSGRAVGTDTQYF.

As for this clone: The DNA is omitted, as the CDR3 cannot be located on it reliably, and the CDR3 follows TCRdb's listing. The chain recombines TRBV5-6 with TRBJ2-7. CDR1 and CDR2 (germline): SGHDT, YYEEEE. With termini counted, the CDR3 has 11 amino acids. This chain's CDR3 is CASAFGAEQYF.

This chain uses TRBV29-1 with TRBJ2-7; D not certain. V lost 6 bases, J lost 4 bases, and 13 bases lay in between. This CDR3 spans 12 amino acids. The germline V gene has CDR1 SQVTM and CDR2 ANQGSEA. CDR3 in amino acids: CSVAEPGYEQYF. CDR3 DNA sequence: TGCAGCGTCGCCGAGCCGGGTTACGAGCAGTACTTC.

The rearrangement links TRBV7-9 to TRBJ1-2; tentatively, D is TRBD1 (5 bases). Trimming pared 5 bases from V and 8 bases from J, leaving 15 bases between. CDR1 SEHNR and CDR2 FQNEAQ come from the germline V gene (reference sequence). CDR3 size: 13 residues. CDR3: CASSPGGARGYTF. As DNA, the CDR3 is TGTGCCAGCAGCCCGGGAGGGGCGAGAGGCTACACCTTC.

The chain combines TRBV6-5 with TRBJ1-4; possibly TRBD1 for D (5 bases). Trimming cost V 0 bases and J 6 bases, with 11 bases left between them. CDR3 length: 15 residues. CDR1 and CDR2 (germline): MNHEY, SVGAGI. CDR3 residues: CASSYSLGVDEKLFF. CDR3 sequence (DNA): TGTGCCAGCAGTTACTCTTTGGGGGTGGATGAAAAACTGTTTTTT.

The chain links TRBV5-1 to TRBJ2-1; TRBD1 might be the D (6 bases). Germline CDR1 reads SGHRS; CDR2 reads YFSETQ. The ends were cut back, 0 bases at V and 7 bases at J, with 14 bases in the middle. There are 15 residues in the CDR3. CDR3: CASSLVRQETNEQFF. CDR3 nucleotides: TGCGCCAGCAGCTTGGTCCGACAGGAAACGAATGAGCAGTTCTTC.

This clone was observed once. The CDR3 reads CASSYRVVRSSNEQFF. Here the CDR3 DNA reads TGTGCCAGCAGTTACCGGGTGGTCAGGTCGTCCAATGAGCAGTTCTTC. This sequence joins TRBV28 and TRBJ2-1, with D hard to call. V was clipped by 4 bases and J by 6 bases, with 19 bases between them. CDR1 and CDR2 from the germline V gene are MDHEN and SYDVKM. The CDR3 has 16 residues.

The V gene is TRBV15, the J gene TRBJ2-4; TRBD2 is a possible D gene (6 bases). The CDR3 contains 18 residues. Germline V gene sequence: CDR1 LNHNV, CDR2 YYDKDF (reference sequence). V lost 2 bases to trimming and J lost 6 bases, with 23 bases between them. This chain's CDR3 is CATSRLPPGTSPGNIQYF. The CDR3 DNA reads TGTGCCACCAGCAGACTCCCCCCGGGGACTTCGCCTGGAAACATTCAGTACTTC.

This chain uses TRBV7-9 with TRBJ1-3; D perhaps matches TRBD1 (5 bases). CDR1 and CDR2 from the germline V gene are SEHNR and FQNEAQ (reference sequence). CDR3 length: 13 residues. The ends were cut back, 10 bases at V and 8 bases at J, with 18 bases in the middle. The chain's CDR3 is CATLRAREDTIYF. In DNA, the CDR3 is TGTGCCACCCTCAGGGCCAGGGAAGACACCATATATTTT. The variable domain in full, with the rest retrieved from reference TRBV7-9 and TRBJ1-3, is DTGVSQNPRHKITKRGQNVTFRCDPISEHNRLYWYRQTLGQGPEFLTYFQNEAQLEKSRLLSDRFSAERPKGSFSTLEIQRTEQGDSAMYLCATLRAREDTIYFGEGSWLTVV.

J is TRBJ2-3 and V is TRBV7-6; D not resolved. CDR1 and CDR2 from the germline V gene are SGHVS and FNYEAQ. The CDR3 is 15 residues long. V was pared by 1 base and J by 6 bases, with 14 bases between. The CDR3 sequence: CASSLGELSSDTQYF. The CDR3 bases are TGTGCCAGCAGCTTAGGTGAACTTTCGTCGGATACGCAGTATTTT.

The V and J genes are TRBV19 and TRBJ1-1, with 7 bases aligning to TRBD1. With 8 bases clipped from V and 0 bases from J, the junction kept 9 bases outside the gene matches. The CDR3 covers 15 residues. CDR1 is LNHDA and CDR2 is SQIVND in the germline V gene (reference sequence). Here the CDR3 reads CASWNRGTLNTEAFF. DNA of the CDR3: TGTGCCAGTTGGAACAGGGGCACCTTGAACACTGAAGCTTTCTTT.